A selection of T cell receptor beta chains follows, all from one sample in a study of cytomegalovirus exposure and HLA in healthy donors. Only in-frame clones appear in the TCRdb table, and some are missing; sequencing was by immunoSEQ multiplex PCR. The repertoire holds about 190,000 clones, with approximately 87% as singletons. The sample consisted of PBMCs. Every receptor here comes from a man younger than 45 in good health and CMV-seronegative. The CDR3 runs from the conserved cysteine through the conserved F or W. D genes are given only for firm matches. The size field is filled for only some rows; it gives once, few, many or a size class.

J gene: TRBJ2-3
D gene: -
V gene: TRBV27
clone size: -
CDR3 DNA: TGTGCCAGCAGTTTATACGCGGGCCTCACAGATACGCAGTATTTT
CDR3 protein: CASSLYAGLTDTQYF

J gene: TRBJ1-4
D gene: TRBD1
V gene: TRBV30
clone size: once
CDR3 DNA: TGTGCCTGGGGTCCCGGGACAGTGGAAAAACTGTTTTTT
CDR3 protein: CAWGPGTVEKLFF

J gene: TRBJ2-3
D gene: TRBD2
V gene: TRBV6-4
clone size: -
CDR3 DNA: TGTGCCAGCAGTGACGTTGGACTAGGTGCAGATACGCAGTATTTT
CDR3 protein: CASSDVGLGADTQYF

J gene: TRBJ1-2
D gene: -
V gene: TRBV29-1
clone size: -
CDR3 DNA: TGCAGCGTTCTAGGAAACTATGGCTACACCTTC
CDR3 protein: CSVLGNYGYTF

J gene: TRBJ2-1
D gene: -
V gene: TRBV15
clone size: -
CDR3 DNA: TGTGCCACCAGCATTAGCCAATTAGGCAATGAGCAGTTCTTC
CDR3 protein: CATSISQLGNEQFF

J gene: TRBJ2-7
D gene: TRBD1
V gene: TRBV18
clone size: few
CDR3 DNA: TGTGCCAGCTCACCCGGGGGACAGGTAGGCTACGAGCAGTACTTC
CDR3 protein: CASSPGGQVGYEQYF

J gene: TRBJ1-1
D gene: TRBD1
V gene: TRBV6-5
clone size: -
CDR3 DNA: TGTGCCAGCAGACGGGACAGGGGGTTTAACACTGAAGCTTTCTTT
CDR3 protein: CASRRDRGFNTEAFF

J gene: TRBJ1-1
D gene: -
V gene: TRBV15
clone size: few
CDR3 DNA: TGTGCCACCAGCAGAGAACGAGGGGGAATGAACACTGAAGCTTTCTTT
CDR3 protein: CATSRERGGMNTEAFF

J gene: TRBJ2-7
D gene: TRBD1
V gene: TRBV6-5
clone size: -
CDR3 DNA: TGTGCCAGCAGGCAGGGACAGGGATCCGAGCAGTACTTC
CDR3 protein: CASRQGQGSEQYF

J gene: TRBJ2-7
D gene: -
V gene: TRBV6-5
clone size: -
CDR3 DNA: TGTGCCAGCACCAGGGGTGGGAATAGCGCAGAGCAGTACTTC
CDR3 protein: CASTRGGNSAEQYF

J gene: TRBJ1-2
D gene: TRBD1
V gene: TRBV6-5
clone size: -
CDR3 DNA: TGTGCCAGCAGTACGGACAGGGGGCACTATGGCTACACCTTC
CDR3 protein: CASSTDRGHYGYTF

J gene: TRBJ2-7
D gene: -
V gene: TRBV19
clone size: once
CDR3 DNA: TGTGCCAGTAGTCTCCAGGACAGTACCTACGAGCAGTACTTC
CDR3 protein: CASSLQDSTYEQYF

J gene: TRBJ2-3
D gene: -
V gene: TRBV5-1
clone size: -
CDR3 DNA: TGCGCCAGCAGCCCCGGATGGGGGGTCGGCACAGATACGCAGTATTTT
CDR3 protein: CASSPGWGVGTDTQYF

J gene: TRBJ2-2
D gene: TRBD1
V gene: TRBV7-2
clone size: -
CDR3 DNA: TGTGCCAGCAGCTTAGGACAGGGGGCCGTCACCGGGGAGCTGTTTTTT
CDR3 protein: CASSLGQGAVTGELFF

J gene: TRBJ2-7
D gene: TRBD1
V gene: TRBV29-1
clone size: -
CDR3 DNA: TGCAGCGTTGGGCTAACAGGGGACGAGCAGTACTTC
CDR3 protein: CSVGLTGDEQYF

J gene: TRBJ1-2
D gene: -
V gene: TRBV28
clone size: -
CDR3 DNA: TGTGCCAGCAGTTTCTACGTCCTCCGCGGTGGCTACACCTTC
CDR3 protein: CASSFYVLRGGYTF

J gene: TRBJ2-7
D gene: -
V gene: TRBV28
clone size: -
CDR3 DNA: TGTGCCAGCAGTGTACAGGAATTTGGGCAGTACTTC
CDR3 protein: CASSVQEFGQYF

J gene: TRBJ2-1
D gene: TRBD2
V gene: TRBV5-1
clone size: -
CDR3 DNA: TGCGCCAGCACCCCGACTAGCGGGAGTGATGAGCAGTTCTTC
CDR3 protein: CASTPTSGSDEQFF

J gene: TRBJ1-5
D gene: -
V gene: TRBV30
clone size: -
CDR3 DNA: TGTGCCTGGAGTGCCCCACCGGGTCAGCCCCAGCATTTT
CDR3 protein: CAWSAPPGQPQHF

J gene: TRBJ2-1
D gene: -
V gene: TRBV4-2
clone size: -
CDR3 DNA: TGTGCCAGCAGCCAAGATAAGGGCCAGGGCGGCTACAATGAGCAGTTCTTC
CDR3 protein: CASSQDKGQGGYNEQFF

J gene: TRBJ1-2
D gene: -
V gene: TRBV6-5
clone size: once
CDR3 DNA: TGTGCCAGCAGTTACTCCGACGGCGGCTATGGCTACACCTTC
CDR3 protein: CASSYSDGGYGYTF

J gene: TRBJ1-5
D gene: -
V gene: TRBV7-9
clone size: -
CDR3 DNA: TGTGCCAGCAGCTTATTGGGGGGTAGCAATCAGCCCCAGCATTTT
CDR3 protein: CASSLLGGSNQPQHF

J gene: TRBJ1-2
D gene: TRBD1
V gene: TRBV6-6
clone size: few
CDR3 DNA: TGTGCCAGCAGTTACGGACAGGGTGTAGACTATGGCTACACCTTC
CDR3 protein: CASSYGQGVDYGYTF

J gene: TRBJ1-4
D gene: TRBD1
V gene: TRBV19
clone size: -
CDR3 DNA: TGTGCCAGTAGTACCGGGACAGTATATGAAAAACTGTTTTTT
CDR3 protein: CASSTGTVYEKLFF

J gene: TRBJ1-3
D gene: -
V gene: TRBV18
clone size: -
CDR3 DNA: TGTGCCAGCTCACCACCGCTCCGGGGAGTTTCCGGAAACACCATATATTTT
CDR3 protein: CASSPPLRGVSGNTIYF

J gene: TRBJ1-5
D gene: TRBD1
V gene: TRBV7-9
clone size: -
CDR3 DNA: TGTGCCAGCAGAACAGGGGGTAGCAATCAGCCCCAGCATTTT
CDR3 protein: CASRTGGSNQPQHF

J gene: TRBJ2-7
D gene: -
V gene: TRBV5-4
clone size: -
CDR3 DNA: TGTGCCAGCAGCGAAGATGTCGCCAGCGAGCAGTACTTC
CDR3 protein: CASSEDVASEQYF

J gene: TRBJ1-1
D gene: -
V gene: TRBV9
clone size: -
CDR3 DNA: TGTGCCAGCAGCGCCACCAGGCGGGCGGACACTGAAGCTTTCTTT
CDR3 protein: CASSATRRADTEAFF

J gene: TRBJ2-7
D gene: -
V gene: TRBV27
clone size: -
CDR3 DNA: TGTGCCAGCAGTCGCCGACAGGAGACCTACGAGCAGTACTTC
CDR3 protein: CASSRRQETYEQYF

J gene: TRBJ2-1
D gene: TRBD2
V gene: TRBV7-8
clone size: -
CDR3 DNA: TGTGCCAGCAGCTTAGTTCTAGCGGGAGGGACGAGCTCCTACAATGAGCAGTTCTTC
CDR3 protein: CASSLVLAGGTSSYNEQFF

J gene: TRBJ1-6
D gene: -
V gene: TRBV28
clone size: -
CDR3 DNA: TGTGCCAGCAGGGAGAGGGGAGGTTCACCCCTCCACTTT
CDR3 protein: CASRERGGSPLHF

J gene: TRBJ2-1
D gene: TRBD2
V gene: TRBV19
clone size: -
CDR3 DNA: TGTGCCAGTAGCACACTAGGAGAGGGCGGGAGTACTGACAATGAGCAGTTCTTC
CDR3 protein: CASSTLGEGGSTDNEQFF

J gene: TRBJ1-1
D gene: -
V gene: TRBV25-1
clone size: -
CDR3 DNA: TGTGCCAGCAGTGACCCTGGATTGGGGGCTGGAACTGAAGCTTTCTTT
CDR3 protein: CASSDPGLGAGTEAFF

J gene: TRBJ2-2
D gene: TRBD2
V gene: TRBV28
clone size: few
CDR3 DNA: TGTGCCAGCAGTTTTACCGGGGGGGGCGGGGAGCTGTTTTTT
CDR3 protein: CASSFTGGGGELFF

J gene: TRBJ1-6
D gene: TRBD1
V gene: TRBV5-1
clone size: -
CDR3 DNA: TGCGCCAGCAGCTTAAGGGACAGGGGTTCTAATTCACCCCTCCACTTT
CDR3 protein: CASSLRDRGSNSPLHF

J gene: TRBJ1-3
D gene: -
V gene: TRBV18
clone size: -
CDR3 DNA: TGTGCCAGCTCTCCAACTCCGCAGGGCAACTCTGGAAACACCATATATTTT
CDR3 protein: CASSPTPQGNSGNTIYF

J gene: TRBJ2-5
D gene: -
V gene: TRBV12-5
clone size: -
CDR3 DNA: TGTGCTAGTGCTCCGACATTCCAAGAGACCCAGTACTTC
CDR3 protein: CASAPTFQETQYF

J gene: TRBJ1-2
D gene: -
V gene: TRBV29-1
clone size: -
CDR3 DNA: TGCAGCGTTGAGAGGACAGATGGCTACACCTTC
CDR3 protein: CSVERTDGYTF

J gene: TRBJ2-3
D gene: -
V gene: TRBV7-9
clone size: -
CDR3 DNA: TGTGCCAGCAGCTTATTGGCAGGCGGCACAGATACGCAGTATTTT
CDR3 protein: CASSLLAGGTDTQYF

J gene: TRBJ2-3
D gene: TRBD2
V gene: TRBV6-4
clone size: -
CDR3 DNA: TGTGCCAGCAGTGTCGGGGGGGGAGGAGATACGCAGTATTTT
CDR3 protein: CASSVGGGGDTQYF

J gene: TRBJ2-7
D gene: -
V gene: TRBV6-5
clone size: -
CDR3 DNA: TGTGCCAGCAGTTTTGGACTGACCCCAGGCTACGAGCAGTACTTC
CDR3 protein: CASSFGLTPGYEQYF

J gene: TRBJ2-3
D gene: TRBD2
V gene: TRBV5-1
clone size: -
CDR3 DNA: TGCGCCAGCAGCTTGGCAGTAGCGGGGGGCTCCAGGGATACGCAGTATTTT
CDR3 protein: CASSLAVAGGSRDTQYF

J gene: TRBJ2-5
D gene: -
V gene: TRBV6-1
clone size: -
CDR3 DNA: TGTGCCAGCAGTGAAGTATTCCTTCCCCCTAAAGAGACCCAGTACTTC
CDR3 protein: CASSEVFLPPKETQYF

J gene: TRBJ2-7
D gene: TRBD2
V gene: TRBV19
clone size: -
CDR3 DNA: TGTGCCAGTAGTGTCGAAGGGGCGGGCGGGGGAATCTACGAGCAGTACTTC
CDR3 protein: CASSVEGAGGGIYEQYF